Listed below are T cell receptor beta chains from one sample, sequenced in a study of shared clonotypes between healthy human individuals. Libraries were prepared by immunoSEQ multiplex PCR; TCRdb keeps only in-frame clonotypes and omits some of them. Of over 400,000 clones in the sample, about 72% were seen once. Sequencing was carried out using PBMCs. These TCRs come from a woman aged 40 to 50 in good health. Some clones in this sample may be carry-over from other donors' samples. Each CDR3 is given without its conserved first and last residue. D genes are given only for firm matches. Clone size is given for some rows only: seen once, a few or many times, or a class if the clone is expanded.

j_call clone_size d_call v_call cdr3_aa
TRBJ2-7 - - TRBV15 ATSRALWSGEQY
TRBJ2-7 - - TRBV5-1 ASSLSGEQY
TRBJ2-7 - TRBD2 TRBV4-1 ASSQDRGGDYEQY
TRBJ2-7 once - TRBV5-1 ASSLSRSSYEQY
TRBJ2-7 few - TRBV4-1 ASSQSGGGGGIYEQY
TRBJ2-1 - - TRBV28 ASSSPGASGQGGNEQF
TRBJ2-3 - - TRBV30 AWSAGGGDTQY
TRBJ2-7 - - TRBV7-2 ASSLTGSSYEQY
TRBJ2-3 - TRBD2 TRBV5-5 ASSPKLAESTDTQY
TRBJ2-7 - TRBD1 TRBV18 ASSHGTGYEQY
TRBJ1-1 - - TRBV29-1 SALPVNTEAF
TRBJ2-1 - TRBD2 TRBV7-6 ASSGGWRGRAYNEQF
TRBJ2-5 - - TRBV2 ASSLETQY
TRBJ2-5 - - TRBV30 AWSVRGGVGSQY
TRBJ2-7 - - TRBV10-2 ASRPTGTYEQY
TRBJ2-1 - TRBD2 TRBV6-4 ASSETSGSSEQF
TRBJ1-4 - - TRBV18 ASSPAVTNEKLF
TRBJ1-2 - - TRBV5-4 ASSLDSHYGYT
TRBJ2-7 once TRBD2 TRBV30 AWSSPSSGGRYEQY
TRBJ1-1 - - TRBV6-5 ASSYSRTANTEAF
TRBJ2-1 once - TRBV5-8 ASSRWGSPGEGNEQF
TRBJ1-1 - - TRBV19 ASSPSTLTEAF
TRBJ2-3 - - TRBV30 AWSVGGGTLSTDTQY
TRBJ2-7 - TRBD2 TRBV27 ASSPPRTSGSVAYEQY
TRBJ1-5 once TRBD1 TRBV9 ASSVEGGHQPQH
TRBJ1-4 - - TRBV2 ASSGSGANEKLF
TRBJ2-7 - - TRBV6-4 ASSLFQGGDYEQY
TRBJ1-2 - - TRBV4-2 ASSQDPPGLYGYT
TRBJ2-2 - TRBD2 TRBV5-1 ASSLGLALNPTGELF
TRBJ2-5 - TRBD2 TRBV19 ASGRSQETQY
TRBJ2-5 - TRBD1 TRBV28 ASRPQGTAQETQY
TRBJ2-1 few TRBD2 TRBV19 ASSIAKRGYNEQF
TRBJ1-2 - - TRBV29-1 SVESARWDGYT
TRBJ2-2 - - TRBV21-1 ASSKGILSEWTGPRDTGELF
TRBJ2-3 - - TRBV9 ASSPRQAGITDTQY
TRBJ2-3 - TRBD2 TRBV4-3 ASSQDMLAGGYTDTQY
TRBJ2-7 - - TRBV6-1 ASSEALDSFSYEQY
TRBJ1-4 - - TRBV10-3 AISERGCLLVDNEKLF
TRBJ2-3 - TRBD2 TRBV7-9 ASSLGEGISTDTQY
TRBJ2-1 - TRBD2 TRBV9 ASSVSGTSYNEQF
TRBJ2-1 - - TRBV7-9 ASRSLGSSYNEQF